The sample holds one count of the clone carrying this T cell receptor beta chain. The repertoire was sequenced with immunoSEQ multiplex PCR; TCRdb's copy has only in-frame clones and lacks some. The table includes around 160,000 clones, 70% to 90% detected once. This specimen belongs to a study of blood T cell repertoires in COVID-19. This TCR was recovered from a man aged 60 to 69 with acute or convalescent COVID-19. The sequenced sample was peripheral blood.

The CDR3 reads CASSADRLGKGIQYF. The CDR3 region has the DNA TGTGCCAGCAGCGCGGACAGGTTAGGTAAAGGCATTCAGTACTTC. The rearrangement joins TRBV11-2 to TRBJ2-4, with 7 bases that match TRBD1. J lost 9 bases, V lost 5 bases, and 13 bases had no gene match. Looked up from germline, CDR1 is SGHAT and CDR2 is FQNNGV. The CDR3 spans 15 residues.